Listed below are T cell receptor beta chains from one sample, sequenced in a study of blood T cell repertoires in COVID-19. Profiling relied on immunoSEQ multiplex PCR, and the TCRdb table lists in-frame clones only, not all of them. The data hold about 17,000 clones, with roughly nine tenths observed a single time. Sequenced input: peripheral blood. These receptors all come from a man between 60 and 75 years old with active COVID-19. Each CDR3 is given with its conserved first and last residue. The D gene is left open where the match is weak. Clone size is shown for a subset of rows, as once, few, many or a class of expanded clone.

D: .; size: .; length: 13; V: TRBV6-2/TRBV6-3; J: TRBJ1-1; DNA: TGTGCCAGCAGTTTTAGTCTGAACACTGAAGCTTTCTTT; CDR3: CASSFSLNTEAFF
D: .; size: .; length: 16; V: TRBV7-2; J: TRBJ2-1; DNA: TGTGCCAGCAGCTTAGATCCCTCAACTAAATACAATGAGCAGTTCTTC; CDR3: CASSLDPSTKYNEQFF
D: .; size: .; length: 14; V: TRBV21-1; J: TRBJ2-3; DNA: TGTGCCAGCAGCCGAGTCCCAGGCCCAGATACGCAGTATTTT; CDR3: CASSRVPGPDTQYF
D: .; size: .; length: 18; V: TRBV21-1; J: TRBJ2-4; DNA: TGTGCCAGCAGCAATGGTCCAACTAGCGGGGGAGGGAGAAACATTCAGTACTTC; CDR3: CASSNGPTSGGGRNIQYF
D: .; size: .; length: 17; V: TRBV11-3; J: TRBJ1-4; DNA: TGTGCCAGCAGCTTAGATCGCGGAGCCTCAACTAATGAAAAACTGTTTTTT; CDR3: CASSLDRGASTNEKLFF
D: .; size: .; length: 13; V: TRBV3-1/TRBV3-2; J: TRBJ2-1; DNA: TGTGCCAGCAGCCCGTCGAGGGCCAATGAGCAGTTCTTC; CDR3: CASSPSRANEQFF
D: .; size: .; length: 20; V: TRBV12-2; J: TRBJ1-6; DNA: TGTGCAAGTCGCTTAAGGGGCCGACAGGACACGCGCTCCTATAATTCACCCCTCCACTTT; CDR3: CASRLRGRQDTRSYNSPLHF
D: .; size: .; length: 14; V: TRBV9; J: TRBJ1-6; DNA: TGTGCCAGCAGCGTGGGGGACACTAATTCACCCCTCCACTTT; CDR3: CASSVGDTNSPLHF
D: .; size: few; length: 14; V: TRBV5-5; J: TRBJ1-2; DNA: TGTGCCAGCAGCATAAATGGGGAGGGCGGTGGCTACACCTTC; CDR3: CASSINGEGGGYTF
D: .; size: .; length: 16; V: TRBV21-1; J: TRBJ2-7; DNA: TGTGCCAGCAGCACCCGACAGGGGGAGAGCTCCTACGAGCAGTACTTC; CDR3: CASSTRQGESSYEQYF
D: .; size: .; length: 13; V: TRBV19; J: TRBJ1-6; DNA: TGTGCCGTGGGGGCAGGGGACAATTCACCCCTCCACTTT; CDR3: CAVGAGDNSPLHF
D: TRBD1; size: once; length: 16; V: TRBV4-1; J: TRBJ2-1; DNA: TGCGCCAGCAGCCACCCGACAGGGCGTCAGAGCAATGAGCAGTTCTTC; CDR3: CASSHPTGRQSNEQFF
D: .; size: .; length: 15; V: TRBV7-2; J: TRBJ2-7; DNA: TGTGCCGCGCGCGGAGTGGGACTGGCCGCAGGCGAGCAGTACTTC; CDR3: CAARGVGLAAGEQYF
D: TRBD1; size: once; length: 15; V: TRBV3-1/TRBV3-2; J: TRBJ2-1; DNA: TGTGCCAGCAGCCAAGGACAGGGCGATTACAATGAGCAGTTCTTC; CDR3: CASSQGQGDYNEQFF
D: .; size: .; length: 15; V: TRBV4-1; J: TRBJ2-3; DNA: TGCGCCAGCAGCCGTACAGAGACGACCACAGATACGCAGTATTTT; CDR3: CASSRTETTTDTQYF
D: TRBD1; size: .; length: 12; V: TRBV3-1/TRBV3-2; J: TRBJ2-7; DNA: TGTGCCAGCAGCCTCACAGGGGGCGAGCAGTACTTC; CDR3: CASSLTGGEQYF
D: TRBD1; size: .; length: 15; V: TRBV7-9; J: TRBJ2-7; DNA: TGTGCCAGCAGCTACCCGGGACAGGGCTCCTACGAGCAGTACTTC; CDR3: CASSYPGQGSYEQYF
D: TRBD1; size: few; length: 16; V: TRBV18; J: TRBJ1-5; DNA: TGTGCCAGCTCACCACCCCCGACAGGGAGACATCAGCCCCAGCATTTT; CDR3: CASSPPPTGRHQPQHF
D: TRBD1; size: .; length: 15; V: TRBV20-1; J: TRBJ1-6; DNA: TGCAGTGCTAGTTTCAGGGGGCGGGATAATTCACCCCTCCACTTT; CDR3: CSASFRGRDNSPLHF
D: TRBD2; size: .; length: 20; V: TRBV10-1; J: TRBJ2-3; DNA: TGCGCCGGCTTTACATTTTTAGCGGGGGGGCTCAGTTTCAACATAGATACGCAGTATTTT; CDR3: CAGFTFLAGGLSFNIDTQYF
D: .; size: .; length: 12; V: TRBV11-3; J: TRBJ2-7; DNA: TGTGCCAGCAGCTTACGAGCAAACGAGCAGTACTTC; CDR3: CASSLRANEQYF
D: TRBD2; size: .; length: 15; V: TRBV5-5; J: TRBJ2-5; DNA: TGTGCCAGCAGCGTTCCGGGACTACACCAAGAGACCCAGTACTTC; CDR3: CASSVPGLHQETQYF
D: TRBD1; size: .; length: 14; V: TRBV19; J: TRBJ1-2; DNA: TGTGCCAGTAGTGAGGGGACAGGGGGTTCCGGCTACACCTTC; CDR3: CASSEGTGGSGYTF
D: .; size: .; length: 13; V: TRBV30; J: TRBJ2-1; DNA: TGTGCCTGGCTGACAGCCCCTTACAATGAGCAGTTCTTC; CDR3: CAWLTAPYNEQFF
D: .; size: .; length: 15; V: TRBV5-1; J: TRBJ2-2; DNA: TGCGCCAGCAGCTTGGGGGAGGCGAACACCGGGGAGCTGTTTTTT; CDR3: CASSLGEANTGELFF
D: TRBD1; size: .; length: 13; V: TRBV7-9; J: TRBJ1-1; DNA: TGTGCCAGCAGCTTAACAGGGGGCACTGAAGCTTTCTTT; CDR3: CASSLTGGTEAFF
D: TRBD2; size: .; length: 14; V: TRBV3-1/TRBV3-2; J: TRBJ2-7; DNA: TGTGCCAGCAGCCCAGCGGGAGTCCCCTACGAGCAGTACTTC; CDR3: CASSPAGVPYEQYF
D: .; size: .; length: 12; V: TRBV11-3; J: TRBJ2-7; DNA: TGTGCCAGCAGCTTAGAGAGCTACGAGCAGTACTTC; CDR3: CASSLESYEQYF
D: TRBD2; size: .; length: 13; V: TRBV28; J: TRBJ2-7; DNA: TGTGCCACCCTCGGGGGGGGGATGTACGAGCAGTACTTC; CDR3: CATLGGGMYEQYF
D: TRBD1; size: .; length: 17; V: TRBV7-8; J: TRBJ1-6; DNA: TGTGCCAGCAGCTCCCCCCTGGGGGGACAGAGGATTTCACCCCTCCACTTT; CDR3: CASSSPLGGQRISPLHF